This TCR beta chain was found in a study of CD8 T cells in ankylosing spondylitis (dated by TCRdb to 2017 to 2019). About the investigation overall: The study set out to find disease-linked TCR variants by profiling T cell receptor beta repertoires in ankylosing spondylitis patients and healthy donors. In total, the full study cohort was made up of roughly 110 healthy donors and 25 ankylosing spondylitis patients. Peripheral blood samples were taken, and synovial fluid was additionally collected from ankylosing spondylitis patients. Study-level results and caveats: Some TCR beta motif variants had previously been reported in synovial fluid and blood of reactive arthritis patients, which suggested common disease-initiation mechanisms. Blood from ankylosing spondylitis patients appeared to be characterized by a TCR beta motif composed of 7 to 9 highly homologous amino acid variants. The disease-linked clones were reported as significantly enriched in matched synovial fluid samples from ankylosing spondylitis patients. In peripheral blood, the disease-linked clones were found at relatively low frequencies and had a CD8+ phenotype.

Sequencing instrument: Illumina HiSeq 2500. Quantitative 5'-RACE with molecular barcodes was used to prepare TCR beta libraries. In the authors' own workflow: Disease-linked TCR variants were identified with a new computational method built on a probabilistic model of VDJ rearrangement. Using fastp at Q25 and MiXCR, TCRdb reprocessed the public reads and kept productive beta chains. Each entry merges the rows of one CDR3 protein and shows their most common DNA and genes. V and J calls and clone size were set by TCRdb, not the authors. The sample yields more than 150,000 distinct CDR3 sequences; roughly 20% were counted once. The top ten hold around 4.5% of the sample. This clonotype appeared a few times. Its cognate antigen has yet to be identified. Qualities for individual bases were not recorded, and no much larger clone is one base off. The germline V gene encodes CDR1 SEHNR and CDR2 FQNEAQ (reference sequence). V and J lose 1 base and 7 bases, and a span of 7 bases separates them. The CDR3 has 12 amino acids, counting the end cysteine and phenylalanine. Only the CDR3 DNA stays, 36 bases, in frame from base 1.

The rearranged segments are TRBV7-9 and TRBJ1-1, with no confidently assigned D gene. This receptor was taken from a male donor under 30 with ankylosing spondylitis or in good health (not recorded which). Donor details come from another sample of the same person, matched by shared clones. The sequencing sample was made of blood, either unsorted or a sorted T cell fraction (not recorded which). At the DNA level, the sequence is TGTGCCAGCAGCTTAGAGGTCAATGAAGCTTTCTTT. This codes for CASSLEVNEAFF.